A selection of T cell receptor beta chains follows, all from one sample in a study of CD8 T cells in ankylosing spondylitis. TCRdb analysed the 5' RACE reads with MiXCR anew, one entry per CDR3 protein. The table shows 100,000 to 150,000 distinct CDR3 sequences, with 9.3% occurring only once. Source material: blood, either unsorted or a sorted T cell fraction (not recorded which). The receptor set was obtained from a male donor with ankylosing spondylitis or in good health (not recorded which). Each CDR3 is given with its conserved first and last residue. The D gene is left open where the match is weak. Not every row has a clone size; where given, it reads once, few, many or a size class.

j_gene: TRBJ2-1; d_gene: TRBD2; abundance: few; v_gene: TRBV29-1; CDR3nt: TGCAGCGTTGAAGGCCGACTAGCGGACAATGAGCAGTTCTTC; CDR3aa: CSVEGRLADNEQFF
j_gene: TRBJ1-1; d_gene: TRBD1; abundance: many; v_gene: TRBV5-1; CDR3nt: TGCGCCAGCAGCCGGAGGACAGGGGTCACTGAAGCTTTCTTT; CDR3aa: CASSRRTGVTEAFF
j_gene: TRBJ1-1; d_gene: .; abundance: many; v_gene: TRBV6-1; CDR3nt: TGTGCCAGCACCCTTAAGGTTACGGCTTTCTTT; CDR3aa: CASTLKVTAFF
j_gene: TRBJ2-6; d_gene: TRBD2; abundance: many; v_gene: TRBV4-2; CDR3nt: TGTGCCAGCAGCCACCTGACTAGCCTTCAATGGGGCGCCAACGTCCTGACTTTC; CDR3aa: CASSHLTSLQWGANVLTF
j_gene: TRBJ2-5; d_gene: .; abundance: many; v_gene: TRBV10-3; CDR3nt: TGTGCCTCCCATCCCTGGGTAGGAGAGACCCAGTACTTC; CDR3aa: CASHPWVGETQYF
j_gene: TRBJ2-1; d_gene: .; abundance: many; v_gene: TRBV12-3/TRBV12-4; CDR3nt: TGTGCCAGCAGTCCTCCGGACTGGGAGCAGTTCTTC; CDR3aa: CASSPPDWEQFF
j_gene: TRBJ2-1; d_gene: TRBD2; abundance: many; v_gene: TRBV2; CDR3nt: TGTGCCAGCAGTGACGGGACTAGCGGGGTCAGGCCGTTCTTC; CDR3aa: CASSDGTSGVRPFF
j_gene: TRBJ2-7; d_gene: TRBD2; abundance: .; v_gene: TRBV20-1; CDR3nt: TGCAGTGCTAGAGTTGGTGGATCGGGACTAGCTATCCACGAGCAGTACTTC; CDR3aa: CSARVGGSGLAIHEQYF
j_gene: TRBJ2-7; d_gene: TRBD1; abundance: many; v_gene: TRBV20-1; CDR3nt: TGCAGTGCTCTCGGGACAGGGGGTAGTTACGAGCAGTACTTC; CDR3aa: CSALGTGGSYEQYF
j_gene: TRBJ2-1; d_gene: .; abundance: many; v_gene: TRBV7-9; CDR3nt: TGTGCCAGCAGCTTAGCCGGGGCAGGTAAAAATGAGCAGTTCTTC; CDR3aa: CASSLAGAGKNEQFF
j_gene: TRBJ1-4; d_gene: .; abundance: many; v_gene: TRBV5-6; CDR3nt: TGTGCCAGCAGCCGAGGGTACACCTATAATGAAAAACTGTTTTTT; CDR3aa: CASSRGYTYNEKLFF
j_gene: TRBJ2-3; d_gene: .; abundance: many; v_gene: TRBV29-1; CDR3nt: TGCAGCGCCCTAGGTGATCGGACGTCCACAGATACGCAGTATTTT; CDR3aa: CSALGDRTSTDTQYF
j_gene: TRBJ2-2; d_gene: TRBD2; abundance: many; v_gene: TRBV10-3; CDR3nt: TGTGCCATCAGTGGCTTAGCGGGAGGAACCGGGGAGCTGTTTTTT; CDR3aa: CAISGLAGGTGELFF
j_gene: TRBJ2-5; d_gene: .; abundance: many; v_gene: TRBV20-1; CDR3nt: TGCAGTGCTAGCAACCAAGAGACCCAGTACTTC; CDR3aa: CSASNQETQYF
j_gene: TRBJ2-5; d_gene: .; abundance: many; v_gene: TRBV12-3/TRBV12-4; CDR3nt: TGCGCCAGCAGCTTGGCAGGGGTTGAGGAGACCCAGTACTTC; CDR3aa: CASSLAGVEETQYF
j_gene: TRBJ2-7; d_gene: .; abundance: many; v_gene: TRBV5-1; CDR3nt: TGCGCCAGCAGCGGAGCCTCGGGGTACGAGCAGTACTTC; CDR3aa: CASSGASGYEQYF
j_gene: TRBJ1-1; d_gene: .; abundance: few; v_gene: TRBV28; CDR3nt: TGTGCCAGCAAATACTCCAGACGGGACACTGAAGCTTTCTTT; CDR3aa: CASKYSRRDTEAFF
j_gene: TRBJ1-2; d_gene: TRBD1; abundance: few; v_gene: TRBV13; CDR3nt: TGTGCCAGCAGTTCATACGGGACAGGGGGTAACTATGGCTACACCTTC; CDR3aa: CASSSYGTGGNYGYTF
j_gene: TRBJ1-2; d_gene: TRBD1; abundance: many; v_gene: TRBV5-1; CDR3nt: TGCGCCAGCAGCTTGGAGGGACAGTCTTATGGCTACACCTTC; CDR3aa: CASSLEGQSYGYTF
j_gene: TRBJ2-7; d_gene: TRBD2; abundance: few; v_gene: TRBV5-1; CDR3nt: TGCGCCAGCAGCTTAAGGACTAGCGGGAGTGGGAGCTCCTACGAGCAGTACTTC; CDR3aa: CASSLRTSGSGSSYEQYF
j_gene: TRBJ2-5; d_gene: .; abundance: many; v_gene: TRBV12-3/TRBV12-4; CDR3nt: TGTGCCAGCAGTCCCGTAGGGGGGCAAGAGACCCAGTACTTC; CDR3aa: CASSPVGGQETQYF